The TCR beta chain under discussion was sequenced for a study of T-cell reconstitution after alpha-beta-depleted transplantation in children. There are many counts of this clonotype. This CDR3 is 14 amino acids long. The V end was cut by 1 base, the J end by 4 bases, with 9 bases between. Germline-derived CDR1 and CDR2 are LNHNV and YYDKDF (reference sequence). Unique molecular identifiers were incorporated into the prepared TCRbeta library. TCRdb re-analysed the PCR reads in MiXCR, keeping a single row per CDR3 protein. The sample shows around 600,000 distinct CDR3 sequences, around 17% of them seen only once.

The TCR originated in a human donor who donated a stem cell graft to a child with acute myeloid leukemia. The V and J genes are TRBV15 and TRBJ2-3; possibly TRBD2 for D (5 bases). The source was PBMCs from the stem cell graft donor, collected from the stem cell graft. The CDR3 here is CATSRGTRSDTQYF. CDR3 nucleotide sequence: TGTGCCACCAGCAGAGGAACTAGATCAGATACGCAGTATTTT. The variable domain in full, with the rest retrieved from reference TRBV15 and TRBJ2-3, is DAMVIQNPRYQVTQFGKPVTLSCSQTLNHNVMYWYQQKSSQAPKLLFHYYDKDFNNEADTPDNFQSRRPNTSFCFLDIRSPGLGDTAMYLCATSRGTRSDTQYFGPGTRLTVL.